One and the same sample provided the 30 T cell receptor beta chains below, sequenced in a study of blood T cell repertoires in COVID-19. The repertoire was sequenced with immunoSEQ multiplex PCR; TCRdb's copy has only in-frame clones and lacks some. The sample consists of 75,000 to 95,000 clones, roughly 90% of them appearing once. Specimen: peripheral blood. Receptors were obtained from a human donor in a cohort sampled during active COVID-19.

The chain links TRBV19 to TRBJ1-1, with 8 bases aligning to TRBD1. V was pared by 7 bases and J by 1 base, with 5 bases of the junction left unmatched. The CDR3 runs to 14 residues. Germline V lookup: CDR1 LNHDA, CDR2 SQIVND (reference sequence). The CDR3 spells CASIDRGRNTEAFF. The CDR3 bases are TGTGCCAGTATAGACAGGGGACGGAACACTGAAGCTTTCTTT.

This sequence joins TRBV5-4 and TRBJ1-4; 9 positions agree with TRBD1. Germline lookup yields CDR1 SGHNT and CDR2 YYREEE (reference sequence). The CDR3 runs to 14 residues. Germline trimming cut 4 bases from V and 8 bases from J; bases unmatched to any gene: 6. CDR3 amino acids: CASSRRDREEKLFF. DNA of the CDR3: TGTGCCAGCAGCCGCCGGGACAGGGAAGAAAAACTGTTTTTT.

CDR3 nucleotide sequence: TGTGCCAGCAGTCCGGGTGACAGGGTGGCCTACAATGAGCAGTTCTTC. It translates to CASSPGDRVAYNEQFF. The rearrangement links TRBV28 to TRBJ2-1, with TRBD1 identical over 7 bases. Germline lookup yields CDR1 MDHEN and CDR2 SYDVKM. Unmatched junction bases numbered 9, after V lost 5 bases and J lost 2 bases. The CDR3 contains 16 residues.

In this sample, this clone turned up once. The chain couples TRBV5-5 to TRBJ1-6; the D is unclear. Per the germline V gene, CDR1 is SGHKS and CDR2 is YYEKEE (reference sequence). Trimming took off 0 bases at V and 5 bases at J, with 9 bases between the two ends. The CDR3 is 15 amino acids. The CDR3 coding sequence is TGTGCCAGCAGCTTGGCTTCACAGAATAATTCACCCCTCCACTTT. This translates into CASSLASQNNSPLHF. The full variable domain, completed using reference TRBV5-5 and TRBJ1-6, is DAGVTQSPTHLIKTRGQQVTLRCSPISGHKSVSWYQQVLGQGPQFIFQYYEKEERGRGNFPDRFSARQFPNYSSELNVNALLLGDSALYLCASSLASQNNSPLHFGNGTRLTVT.

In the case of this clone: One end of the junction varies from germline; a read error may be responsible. The CDR3 reads CASSVAGETDTQYF. In DNA, the CDR3 is TGTGCCAGCAGTGTAGCGGGAGAGACAGATACGCAGTATTTT. The V and J genes are TRBV9 and TRBJ2-3; 9 bases agree with TRBD2. Germline-derived CDR1 and CDR2 are SGDLS and YYNGEE. CDR3 length: 14 amino acids.

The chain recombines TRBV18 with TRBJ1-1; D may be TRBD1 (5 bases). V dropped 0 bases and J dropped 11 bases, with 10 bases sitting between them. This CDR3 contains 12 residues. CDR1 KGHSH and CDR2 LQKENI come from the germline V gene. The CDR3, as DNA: TGTGCCAGCTCACCACCCTCCGGGGGGGCTTTCTTT. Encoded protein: CASSPPSGGAFF.

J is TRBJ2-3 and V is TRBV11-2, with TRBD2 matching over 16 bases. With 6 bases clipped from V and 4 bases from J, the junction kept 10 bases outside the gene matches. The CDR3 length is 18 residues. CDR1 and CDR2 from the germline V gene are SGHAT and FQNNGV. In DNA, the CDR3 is TGTGCCAGCAGTCCCGGGACTAGCGGGAGGGGTGGAGCAGATACGCAGTATTTT. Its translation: CASSPGTSGRGGADTQYF.

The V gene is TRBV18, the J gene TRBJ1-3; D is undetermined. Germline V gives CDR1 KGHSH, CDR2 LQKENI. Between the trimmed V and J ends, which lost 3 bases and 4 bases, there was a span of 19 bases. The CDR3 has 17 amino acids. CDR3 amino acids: CASSPGMTGSGGNTIYF. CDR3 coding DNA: TGTGCCAGCTCACCCGGCATGACTGGTTCCGGCGGAAACACCATATATTTT.

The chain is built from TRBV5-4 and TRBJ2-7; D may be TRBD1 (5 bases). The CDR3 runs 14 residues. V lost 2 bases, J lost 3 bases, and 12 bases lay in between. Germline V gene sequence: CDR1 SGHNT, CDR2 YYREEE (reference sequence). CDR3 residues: CASSLRQGNYEQYF. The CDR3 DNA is TGTGCCAGCAGCTTAAGGCAGGGAAACTACGAGCAGTACTTC. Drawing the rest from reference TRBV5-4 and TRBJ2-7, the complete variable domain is ETGVTQSPTHLIKTRGQQVTLRCSSQSGHNTVSWYQQALGQGPQFIFQYYREEENGRGNFPPRFSGLQFPNYSSELNVNALELDDSALYLCASSLRQGNYEQYFGPGTRLTVT.

CDR3 DNA: TGTGCCAGCAGCCCCCGGAGGGGTAGCGGGGGGACTCAAGAGACCCAGTACTTC. This gives the protein CASSPRRGSGGTQETQYF. The chain links TRBV5-4 to TRBJ2-5; 10 nucleotides match TRBD2. The V gene's germline CDR1 is SGHNT and CDR2 YYREEE (reference sequence). Trimming took 4 bases from V and 2 from J; bases not matched to a gene: 14. The CDR3 covers 18 residues.

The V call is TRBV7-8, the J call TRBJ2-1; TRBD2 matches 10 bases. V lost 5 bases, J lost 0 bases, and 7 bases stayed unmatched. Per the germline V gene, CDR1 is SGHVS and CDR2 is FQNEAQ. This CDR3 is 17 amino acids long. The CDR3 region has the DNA TGTGCCAGCAGCCCCCGGACTAGCGGAAGCTCCTACAATGAGCAGTTCTTC. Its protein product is CASSPRTSGSSYNEQFF.

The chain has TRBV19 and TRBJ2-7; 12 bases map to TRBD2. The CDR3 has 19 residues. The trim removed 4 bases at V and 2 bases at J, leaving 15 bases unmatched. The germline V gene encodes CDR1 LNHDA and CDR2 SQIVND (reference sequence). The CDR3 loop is CASSRTPGSGLAGTYEQYF. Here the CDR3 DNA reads TGTGCCAGTAGTAGAACACCGGGGTCCGGACTAGCGGGAACCTACGAGCAGTACTTC.

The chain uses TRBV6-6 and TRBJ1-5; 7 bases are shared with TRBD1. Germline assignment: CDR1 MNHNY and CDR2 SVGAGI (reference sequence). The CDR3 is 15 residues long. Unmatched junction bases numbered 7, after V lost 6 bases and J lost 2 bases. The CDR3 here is CASRDRVKGNQPQHF. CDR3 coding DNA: TGTGCCAGCAGAGACAGGGTTAAGGGCAATCAGCCCCAGCATTTT.

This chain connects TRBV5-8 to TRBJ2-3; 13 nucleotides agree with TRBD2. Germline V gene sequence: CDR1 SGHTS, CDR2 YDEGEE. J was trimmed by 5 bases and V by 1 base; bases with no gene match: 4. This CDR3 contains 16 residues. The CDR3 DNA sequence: TGTGCCAGCAGCTTGTACGGGACTAGCGGGGTAGATACGCAGTATTTT. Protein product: CASSLYGTSGVDTQYF.

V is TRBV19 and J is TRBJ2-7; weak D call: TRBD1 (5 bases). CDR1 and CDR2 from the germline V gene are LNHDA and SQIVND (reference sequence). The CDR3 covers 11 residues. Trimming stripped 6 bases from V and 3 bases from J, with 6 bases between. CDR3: CASRRGYEQYF. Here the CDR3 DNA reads TGTGCCAGTAGAAGGGGCTACGAGCAGTACTTC.

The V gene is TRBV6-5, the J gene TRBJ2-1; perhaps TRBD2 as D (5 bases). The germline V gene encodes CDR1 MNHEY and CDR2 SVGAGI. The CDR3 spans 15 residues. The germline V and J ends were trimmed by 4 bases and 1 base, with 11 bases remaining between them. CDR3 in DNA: TGTGCCAGCAGTTTAGAGCGAGGGTCCTACAATGAGCAGTTCTTC. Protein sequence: CASSLERGSYNEQFF.

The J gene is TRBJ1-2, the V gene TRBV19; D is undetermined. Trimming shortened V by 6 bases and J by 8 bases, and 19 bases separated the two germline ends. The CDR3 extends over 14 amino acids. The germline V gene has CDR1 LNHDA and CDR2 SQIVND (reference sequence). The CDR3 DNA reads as TGTGCCAGTAGCACTCTTGACGGGTCTATGGGCTACACCTTC. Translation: CASSTLDGSMGYTF.

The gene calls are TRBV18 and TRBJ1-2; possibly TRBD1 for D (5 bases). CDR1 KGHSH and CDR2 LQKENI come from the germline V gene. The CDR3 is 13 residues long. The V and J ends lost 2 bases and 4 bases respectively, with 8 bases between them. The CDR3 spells CASSPAGLYGYTF. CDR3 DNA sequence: TGTGCCAGCTCACCAGCAGGGCTCTATGGCTACACCTTC.

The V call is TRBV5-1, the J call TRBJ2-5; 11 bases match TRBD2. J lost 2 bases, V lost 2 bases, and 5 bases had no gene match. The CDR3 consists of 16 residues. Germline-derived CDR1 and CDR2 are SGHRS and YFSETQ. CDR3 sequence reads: CASSFQASGGQETQYF. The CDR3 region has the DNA TGCGCCAGCAGCTTTCAGGCTAGCGGGGGGCAAGAGACCCAGTACTTC. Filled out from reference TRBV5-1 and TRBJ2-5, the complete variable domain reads KAGVTQTPRYLIKTRGQQVTLSCSPISGHRSVSWYQQTPGQGLQFLFEYFSETQRNKGNFPGRFSGRQFSNSRSEMNVSTLELGDSALYLCASSFQASGGQETQYFGPGTRLLVL.

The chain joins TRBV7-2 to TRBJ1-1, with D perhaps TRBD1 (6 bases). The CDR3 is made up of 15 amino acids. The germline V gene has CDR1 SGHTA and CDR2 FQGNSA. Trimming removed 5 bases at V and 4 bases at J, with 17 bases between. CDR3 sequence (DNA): TGTGCCAGCAGCGTCTCGGACAGCCGGGGCACTGAAGCTTTCTTT. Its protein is CASSVSDSRGTEAFF.

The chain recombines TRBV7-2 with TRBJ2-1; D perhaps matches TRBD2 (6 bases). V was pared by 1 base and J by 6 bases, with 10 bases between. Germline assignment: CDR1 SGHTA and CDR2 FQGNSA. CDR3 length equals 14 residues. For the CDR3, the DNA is TGTGCCAGCAGCTTAGATTGGAGGGTCAATGAGCAGTTCTTC. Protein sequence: CASSLDWRVNEQFF.

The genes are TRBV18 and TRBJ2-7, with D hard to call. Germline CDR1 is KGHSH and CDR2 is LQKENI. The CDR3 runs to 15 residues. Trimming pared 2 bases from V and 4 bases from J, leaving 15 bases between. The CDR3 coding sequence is TGTGCCAGCTCACCAAACCACGCAGAATCATACGAGCAGTACTTC. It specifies CASSPNHAESYEQYF.

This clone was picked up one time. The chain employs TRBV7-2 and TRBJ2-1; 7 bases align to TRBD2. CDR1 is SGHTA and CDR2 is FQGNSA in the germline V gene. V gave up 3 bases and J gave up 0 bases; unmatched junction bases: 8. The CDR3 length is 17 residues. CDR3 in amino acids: CASSFPLASSSYNEQFF. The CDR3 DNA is TGTGCCAGCAGCTTCCCACTAGCGAGCAGCTCCTACAATGAGCAGTTCTTC.

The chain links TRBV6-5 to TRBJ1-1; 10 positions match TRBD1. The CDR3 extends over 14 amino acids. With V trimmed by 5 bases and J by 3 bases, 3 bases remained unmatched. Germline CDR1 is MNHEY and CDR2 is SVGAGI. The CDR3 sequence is CASSRDRGHTEAFF. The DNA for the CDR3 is TGTGCCAGCAGTCGTGACAGGGGGCACACTGAAGCTTTCTTT.

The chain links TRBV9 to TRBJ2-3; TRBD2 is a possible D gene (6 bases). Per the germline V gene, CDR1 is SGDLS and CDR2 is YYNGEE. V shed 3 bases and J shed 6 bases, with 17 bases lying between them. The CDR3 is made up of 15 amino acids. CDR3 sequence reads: CASSAQGSGVDTQYF. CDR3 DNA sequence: TGTGCCAGCAGCGCGCAGGGTTCGGGGGTGGATACGCAGTATTTT.

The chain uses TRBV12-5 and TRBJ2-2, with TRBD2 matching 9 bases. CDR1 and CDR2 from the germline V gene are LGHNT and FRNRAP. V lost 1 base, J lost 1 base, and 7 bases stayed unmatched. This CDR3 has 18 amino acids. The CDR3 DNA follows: TGTGCTAGTGGTTTGGGAATAGCGGGGGAGCTGAACACCGGGGAGCTGTTTTTT. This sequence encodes CASGLGIAGELNTGELFF. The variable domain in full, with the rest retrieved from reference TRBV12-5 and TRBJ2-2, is DARVTQTPRHKVTEMGQEVTMRCQPILGHNTVFWYRQTMMQGLELLAYFRNRAPLDDSGMPKDRFSAEMPDATLATLKIQPSEPRDSAVYFCASGLGIAGELNTGELFFGEGSRLTVL.

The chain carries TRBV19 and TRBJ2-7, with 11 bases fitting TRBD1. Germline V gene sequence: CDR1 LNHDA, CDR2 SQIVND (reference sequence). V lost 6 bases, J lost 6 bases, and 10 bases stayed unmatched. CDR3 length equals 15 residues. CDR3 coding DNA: TGTGCCAGTAGCCTAGCGGGACAGGGGGTGAGCGAGCAGTACTTC. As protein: CASSLAGQGVSEQYF.

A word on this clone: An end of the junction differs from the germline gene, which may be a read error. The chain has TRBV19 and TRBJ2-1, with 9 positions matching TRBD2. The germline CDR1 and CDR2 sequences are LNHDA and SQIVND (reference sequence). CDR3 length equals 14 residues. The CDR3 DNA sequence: TGTGCCAGTAGAATAGCGGGAGCCGGAGGGGAGCAGTTCTTC. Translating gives CASRIAGAGGEQFF.

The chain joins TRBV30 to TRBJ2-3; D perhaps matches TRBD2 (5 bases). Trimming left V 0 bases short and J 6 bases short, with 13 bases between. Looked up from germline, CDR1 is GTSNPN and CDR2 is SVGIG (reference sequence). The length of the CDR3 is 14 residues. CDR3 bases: TGTGCCTGGAGTGTAAGTGGGAGTCTCGATACGCAGTATTTT. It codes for CAWSVSGSLDTQYF.

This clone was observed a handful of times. The CDR3 protein is CASSLAPGQGHYEQYF. Here the CDR3 DNA reads TGTGCCAGCAGCTTGGCTCCTGGCCAGGGCCACTACGAGCAGTACTTC. The rearrangement links TRBV5-5 to TRBJ2-7, with TRBD1 as a possible D gene (5 bases). CDR1 and CDR2 (germline): SGHKS, YYEKEE (reference sequence). The CDR3 covers 16 residues. V was cut by 0 bases and J by 3 bases, with 16 bases left in between.